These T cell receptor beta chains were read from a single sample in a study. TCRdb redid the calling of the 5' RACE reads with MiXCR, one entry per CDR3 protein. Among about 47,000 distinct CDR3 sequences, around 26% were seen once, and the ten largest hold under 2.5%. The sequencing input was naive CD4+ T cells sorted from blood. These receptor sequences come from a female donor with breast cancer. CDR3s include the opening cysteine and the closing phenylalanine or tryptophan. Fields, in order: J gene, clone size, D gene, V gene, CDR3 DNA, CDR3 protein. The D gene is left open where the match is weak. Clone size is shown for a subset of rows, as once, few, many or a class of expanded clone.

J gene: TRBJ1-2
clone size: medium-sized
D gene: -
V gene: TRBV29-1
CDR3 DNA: TGCAGCGTTGAAGGACTACTTCGGGGCTACACCTTC
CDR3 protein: CSVEGLLRGYTF

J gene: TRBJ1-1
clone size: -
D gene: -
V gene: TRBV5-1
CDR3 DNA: TGCGCCAGCAGCTTGGAGGGGGGTGGCACTGAAGCTTTCTTT
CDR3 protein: CASSLEGGGTEAFF

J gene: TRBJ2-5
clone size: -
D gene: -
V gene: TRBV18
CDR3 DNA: TGTGCCAGCTCACAGGGGGTGCCACGAGGGACCCAGTACTTC
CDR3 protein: CASSQGVPRGTQYF

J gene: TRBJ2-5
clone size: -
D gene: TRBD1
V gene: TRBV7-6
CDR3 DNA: TGTGCCAGCAGCTCTCCATTACAGGGGCTAGAGACCCAGTACTTC
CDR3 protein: CASSSPLQGLETQYF

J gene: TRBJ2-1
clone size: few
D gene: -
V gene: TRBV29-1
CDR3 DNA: TGCAGCGTTACGGGAGCTGGCAATGAGCAGTTCTTC
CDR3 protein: CSVTGAGNEQFF

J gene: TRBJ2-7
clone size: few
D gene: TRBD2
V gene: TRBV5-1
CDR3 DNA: TGCGCCAGCAGCTTGGCCGGTGCGGGAGGCGACGAGCAGTACTTC
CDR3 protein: CASSLAGAGGDEQYF

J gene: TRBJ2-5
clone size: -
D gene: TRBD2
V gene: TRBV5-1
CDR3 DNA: TGCGCCAGCAGCTTGGCCCCTAGCGGGATAAACCAAGAGACCCAGTACTTC
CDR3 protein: CASSLAPSGINQETQYF

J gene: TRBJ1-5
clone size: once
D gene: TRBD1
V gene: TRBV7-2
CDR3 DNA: TGTGCCAGCAGCCCGGGACAGGGTAGTAATCAGCCCCAGCATTTT
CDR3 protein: CASSPGQGSNQPQHF

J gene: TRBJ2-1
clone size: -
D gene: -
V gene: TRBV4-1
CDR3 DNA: TGCGCCAGCAGCCCAGGACCAAGCCGGGCCAATGAGCAGTTCTTC
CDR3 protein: CASSPGPSRANEQFF

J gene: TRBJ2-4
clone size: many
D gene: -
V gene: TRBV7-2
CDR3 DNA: TGTGCCAGCAGCTTAGGAAGGGCTATAGCCAAAAACATTCAGTACTTC
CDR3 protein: CASSLGRAIAKNIQYF

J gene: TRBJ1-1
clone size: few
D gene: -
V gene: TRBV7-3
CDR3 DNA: TGTGCCAGCAGCTTAAGGGCAGCCATGAACACTGAAGCTTTCTTT
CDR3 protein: CASSLRAAMNTEAFF

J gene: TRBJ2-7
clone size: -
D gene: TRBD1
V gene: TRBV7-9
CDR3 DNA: TGTGCCAGCAGTCACCCGGGACAGGACTACGAGCAGTACTTC
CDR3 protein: CASSHPGQDYEQYF

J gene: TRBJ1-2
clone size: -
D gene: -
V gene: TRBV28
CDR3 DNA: TGTGCCAGCATTCCCTCCGAGCCCTACTATGGCTACACCTTC
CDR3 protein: CASIPSEPYYGYTF

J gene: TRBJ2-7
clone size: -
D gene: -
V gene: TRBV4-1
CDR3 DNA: TGCGCCAGTTCGCCCAGGGAAGGGGATAACGTGCAGTACTTC
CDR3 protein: CASSPREGDNVQYF

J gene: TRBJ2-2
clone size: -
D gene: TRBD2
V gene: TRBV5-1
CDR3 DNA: TGCGCCACTGCGCCGGGACTAGCGATCACCGGGGAGCTGTTTTTT
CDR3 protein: CATAPGLAITGELFF

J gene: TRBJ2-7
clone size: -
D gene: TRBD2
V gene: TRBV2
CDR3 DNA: TGTGCCAGCAATACGGGGGGACCCTACGAGCAGTACTTC
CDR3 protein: CASNTGGPYEQYF